The 9 T cell receptor beta chains reported below all come from one sample, sequenced in a study of T cell responses to AZD1222 COVID-19 vaccine. TCRdb keeps only in-frame clones here, not all; method: immunoSEQ multiplex PCR. The sample yields about 180,000 clones, around 90% seen once. Sequenced here: peripheral blood, sampled on day 0 of AZD1222 vaccination. The receptors stem from an adult in good health.

This chain joins TRBV7-8 and TRBJ2-7; 9 nucleotides match TRBD1. From germline, CDR1 is SGHVS and CDR2 FQNEAQ. The CDR3 runs to 14 residues. Losses at the gene ends were 5 bases for V and 4 bases for J; bases not matched to a gene: 6. The DNA for the CDR3 is TGTGCCAGCAGCGTAGGGACAGGGAAATACGAGCAGTACTTC. Its translation is CASSVGTGKYEQYF. The variable domain in full, completed from reference TRBV7-8 and TRBJ2-7, reads GAGVSQSPRYKVAKRGQDVALRCDPISGHVSLFWYQQALGQGPEFLTYFQNEAQLDKSGLPSDRFFAERPEGSVSTLKIQRTQQEDSAVYLCASSVGTGKYEQYFGPGTRLTVT.

The chain carries TRBV28 and TRBJ1-5; 11 positions agree with TRBD1. The CDR3 has 15 residues. Trimming took 5 bases from V and 7 from J; bases not matched to a gene: 7. Germline V gene sequence: CDR1 MDHEN, CDR2 SYDVKM. The CDR3 DNA follows: TGTGCCAGCAGTCTGGACAGGGGGCGATGGCAGCCCCAGCATTTT. It encodes CASSLDRGRWQPQHF.

This rearrangement joins TRBV9 to TRBJ2-3; 10 positions match TRBD2. J lost 7 bases, V lost 3 bases, and 8 bases had no gene match. The germline V gene encodes CDR1 SGDLS and CDR2 YYNGEE. The CDR3 extends over 15 amino acids. For the CDR3, the DNA is TGTGCCAGCAGCGCCCGGACTAGCGGAGCCAATACGCAGTATTTT. Encoded protein: CASSARTSGANTQYF.

The chain employs TRBV7-6 and TRBJ2-3; TRBD2 is a possible D gene (7 bases). The germline CDR1 and CDR2 sequences are SGHVS and FNYEAQ. The ends were cut back, 4 bases at V and 4 bases at J, with 15 bases in the middle. This CDR3 comprises 15 residues. CDR3: CASSWSGGGADTQYF. DNA of the CDR3: TGTGCCAGCAGCTGGTCGGGGGGCGGGGCAGATACGCAGTATTTT.

The sample holds a few counts of this clone. V is TRBV28 and J is TRBJ2-5; the D is unclear. The CDR3 has 14 amino acids. Germline V CDR1 and CDR2: MDHEN, SYDVKM. The germline V and J ends were trimmed by 4 bases and 4 bases, with 13 bases remaining between them. The CDR3 region has the DNA TGTGCCAGCAGTTCCCCACTTAGGGCAGAGACCCAGTACTTC. It is translated as CASSSPLRAETQYF.

The V call is TRBV30, the J call TRBJ2-7; D unclear. V lost 0 bases, J lost 3 bases, and 9 bases lay in between. Germline CDR1 is GTSNPN and CDR2 is SVGIG (reference sequence). The CDR3 is 13 residues long. The CDR3 coding sequence is TGTGCCTGGAGTGTTGGTAGAGTCTACGAGCAGTACTTC. It encodes CAWSVGRVYEQYF.

CDR3 amino acids: CASSSGGDRGPQETQYF. In DNA, the CDR3 is TGTGCCAGCAGCTCAGGTGGTGACAGGGGCCCCCAAGAGACCCAGTACTTC. The rearrangement links TRBV7-2 to TRBJ2-5, with 8 bases that match TRBD1. The CDR3 has 17 amino acids. Unmatched junction bases numbered 11, after V lost 4 bases and J lost 1 base. Germline V gene sequence: CDR1 SGHTA, CDR2 FQGNSA.

This clone showed up just once. The V gene is TRBV4-3, the J gene TRBJ1-4, with D uncertain. Per germline, CDR1 LGHNA and CDR2 YSLEER. CDR3 size: 12 residues. Trimming pared 6 bases from V and 5 bases from J, leaving 7 bases between. The CDR3 DNA sequence: TGCGCCAGCAGTCGGATCAATGAAAAACTGTTTTTT. Its protein product is CASSRINEKLFF.

J is TRBJ1-6 and V is TRBV6-5; no clear D. Germline V CDR1 and CDR2: MNHEY, SVGAGI. Trimming left V 8 bases short and J 6 bases short, with 11 bases between. This CDR3 is built from 13 residues. In DNA, the CDR3 is TGTGCCAGCTCAAGGCTCAGTAATTCACCCCTCCACTTT. It specifies CASSRLSNSPLHF.